The rows below give T cell receptor beta chains drawn from one sample of a study of OX40 agonist ivuxolimab in advanced cancers. Measured with immunoSEQ multiplex PCR; TCRdb has only the in-frame clones, and not every one. The table lists nearly 80,000 clones, about 95% of them singletons, with around 10% in the top ten. The input for sequencing was CD4+ or CD8+ T cells sorted from blood, taken in a trial of the OX40 agonist ivuxolimab. The receptor source for this set is an adult with an advanced solid tumor such as melanoma, head and neck, liver or kidney cancer. Each CDR3 is given with its conserved first and last residue. The order of the fields is CDR3 DNA, CDR3 protein, J gene, D gene, clone size, V gene. D genes are given only for firm matches. Clone sizes are given selectively: once, few, many, or a class where the clone is expanded.

CDR3 DNA: TGTGCCAGTACCTGGACTAGCGGGGTGACAGATACGCAGTATTTT
CDR3 protein: CASTWTSGVTDTQYF
J gene: TRBJ2-3
D gene: TRBD2
clone size: -
V gene: TRBV19

CDR3 DNA: TGTGCCAGCAGTGATAGGGGAGGGTACAATGAGCAGTTCTTC
CDR3 protein: CASSDRGGYNEQFF
J gene: TRBJ2-1
D gene: TRBD2
clone size: once
V gene: TRBV2

CDR3 DNA: TGCAGTGCTTCACAGACCACTGAAGCTTTCTTT
CDR3 protein: CSASQTTEAFF
J gene: TRBJ1-1
D gene: -
clone size: -
V gene: TRBV20-1

CDR3 DNA: TGTGCCAGCACCCACGAGAGACTAGCGGGGGGGCGGGAGACCCAGTACTTC
CDR3 protein: CASTHERLAGGRETQYF
J gene: TRBJ2-5
D gene: TRBD2
clone size: -
V gene: TRBV11-2

CDR3 DNA: TGTGCCAGCAGTTTGGTTCCAGGGGATAGCAATCAGCCCCAGCATTTT
CDR3 protein: CASSLVPGDSNQPQHF
J gene: TRBJ1-5
D gene: -
clone size: -
V gene: TRBV28

CDR3 DNA: TGTGCCAGCAGTCTCATATATGAGGGGCCAGGGGGGTACTATGGCTACACCTTC
CDR3 protein: CASSLIYEGPGGYYGYTF
J gene: TRBJ1-2
D gene: TRBD1
clone size: -
V gene: TRBV28

CDR3 DNA: TGTGCCAGCAGCCCAACAGGGGACACTGAAGCTTTCTTT
CDR3 protein: CASSPTGDTEAFF
J gene: TRBJ1-1
D gene: TRBD1
clone size: -
V gene: TRBV7-3

CDR3 DNA: TGTGCCAGCAGCTTGGGAACTCACACTGAAGCTTTCTTT
CDR3 protein: CASSLGTHTEAFF
J gene: TRBJ1-1
D gene: -
clone size: -
V gene: TRBV5-4

CDR3 DNA: TGTGCCATCGAGGGGGGGTTTTTGAACACTGAAGCTTTCTTT
CDR3 protein: CAIEGGFLNTEAFF
J gene: TRBJ1-1
D gene: -
clone size: -
V gene: TRBV6-1

CDR3 DNA: TGTGCCAGCAGTGACTCAGGGGGCTGGGAGACCCAGTACTTC
CDR3 protein: CASSDSGGWETQYF
J gene: TRBJ2-5
D gene: TRBD1
clone size: once
V gene: TRBV25-1

CDR3 DNA: TGTGCCAGCAGCCCCGACTACGAGCAGTACTTC
CDR3 protein: CASSPDYEQYF
J gene: TRBJ2-7
D gene: -
clone size: few
V gene: TRBV7-9

CDR3 DNA: TGTGCCAGCAGTTTAAGGACACTAACCCAGAATGAAAAACTGTTTTTT
CDR3 protein: CASSLRTLTQNEKLFF
J gene: TRBJ1-4
D gene: -
clone size: -
V gene: TRBV28

CDR3 DNA: TGTGCCAGCAGCTTAGGGACTAGCGGGAGTTACAATGAGCAGTTCTTC
CDR3 protein: CASSLGTSGSYNEQFF
J gene: TRBJ2-1
D gene: TRBD2
clone size: -
V gene: TRBV5-6

CDR3 DNA: TGTGCCAGCAGCGCAGGCGATCTGAACACTGAAGCTTTCTTT
CDR3 protein: CASSAGDLNTEAFF
J gene: TRBJ1-1
D gene: -
clone size: -
V gene: TRBV7-3

CDR3 DNA: TGTGCCAGCAGCCTGGGAGGGCGACATGAAAAACTGTTTTTT
CDR3 protein: CASSLGGRHEKLFF
J gene: TRBJ1-4
D gene: -
clone size: -
V gene: TRBV9

CDR3 DNA: TGTGCCAGCGACGGGTTGGACGGAGTTAATGAAAAACTGTTTTTT
CDR3 protein: CASDGLDGVNEKLFF
J gene: TRBJ1-4
D gene: -
clone size: -
V gene: TRBV2

CDR3 DNA: TGTGCCAGCAGTTACCTCGAGACGGACTTCACAGATACGCAGTATTTT
CDR3 protein: CASSYLETDFTDTQYF
J gene: TRBJ2-3
D gene: -
clone size: -
V gene: TRBV6-6

CDR3 DNA: TGTGCCAGCAGTCCGGGCTTGAACACTGAAGCTTTCTTT
CDR3 protein: CASSPGLNTEAFF
J gene: TRBJ1-1
D gene: -
clone size: -
V gene: TRBV11-3

CDR3 DNA: TGTGCCAGCAGCTCCCGATCGAGGGATACGCAGTATTTT
CDR3 protein: CASSSRSRDTQYF
J gene: TRBJ2-3
D gene: -
clone size: -
V gene: TRBV11-3

CDR3 DNA: TGTGCCAGCGCCGTCGGGGGATTCGCGCAGTATTTT
CDR3 protein: CASAVGGFAQYF
J gene: TRBJ2-3
D gene: -
clone size: -
V gene: TRBV7-2

CDR3 DNA: TGTGCCAGCAGCGGTAATAGCGGGAGTATCACCTACGAGCAGTACTTC
CDR3 protein: CASSGNSGSITYEQYF
J gene: TRBJ2-7
D gene: TRBD2
clone size: -
V gene: TRBV7-9

CDR3 DNA: TGTGCCATCCGAGGAGGGGGCACTGAAGCTTTCTTT
CDR3 protein: CAIRGGGTEAFF
J gene: TRBJ1-1
D gene: -
clone size: -
V gene: TRBV6-5

CDR3 DNA: TGTGCCAGCAGCGCCACAGATACGCAGTATTTT
CDR3 protein: CASSATDTQYF
J gene: TRBJ2-3
D gene: -
clone size: -
V gene: TRBV21-1

CDR3 DNA: TGTGCCAGCAGCGAACTAGCGGAGGGGTCCTGGGAGCAGTACTTC
CDR3 protein: CASSELAEGSWEQYF
J gene: TRBJ2-7
D gene: TRBD2
clone size: once
V gene: TRBV7-6

CDR3 DNA: TGTGCCAGCAGCTTGTTTGAAACTAGCCTCATCTACGAGCAGTACTTC
CDR3 protein: CASSLFETSLIYEQYF
J gene: TRBJ2-7
D gene: -
clone size: -
V gene: TRBV5-4

CDR3 DNA: TGTGCGATCAGGGGACAGGGTAGTTCCTACGAGCAGTACTTC
CDR3 protein: CAIRGQGSSYEQYF
J gene: TRBJ2-7
D gene: TRBD1
clone size: -
V gene: TRBV28

CDR3 DNA: TGTGCCAGCAGCCTGACGGGGGGCTACGAGCAGTACTTC
CDR3 protein: CASSLTGGYEQYF
J gene: TRBJ2-7
D gene: TRBD2
clone size: -
V gene: TRBV4-2

CDR3 DNA: TGTGCCAGCAGCCTAGTCCCGGACAGGGGTGGCTATGGCTACACCTTC
CDR3 protein: CASSLVPDRGGYGYTF
J gene: TRBJ1-2
D gene: TRBD1
clone size: -
V gene: TRBV7-9

CDR3 DNA: TGTGCCAGCAGCCAAGGTCTAAGCGGGGGGTTAAATGAGCAGTTCTTC
CDR3 protein: CASSQGLSGGLNEQFF
J gene: TRBJ2-1
D gene: TRBD2
clone size: -
V gene: TRBV4-2

CDR3 DNA: TGTGCCAGCAGCTCGGACAGGGCGAGGTACGAGCAGTACTTC
CDR3 protein: CASSSDRARYEQYF
J gene: TRBJ2-7
D gene: TRBD1
clone size: -
V gene: TRBV7-9

CDR3 DNA: TGTGCCAGCACCCCGGGACAGGGGTTTTACGAGCAGTACTTC
CDR3 protein: CASTPGQGFYEQYF
J gene: TRBJ2-7
D gene: TRBD1
clone size: -
V gene: TRBV6-5

CDR3 DNA: TGTGCCAGCAGCCCTGGGGGAGACAATCAGCCCCAGCATTTT
CDR3 protein: CASSPGGDNQPQHF
J gene: TRBJ1-5
D gene: -
clone size: -
V gene: TRBV6-1

CDR3 DNA: TGTGCCAGCGGGTATTCGATCAATCAGCCCCAGCATTTT
CDR3 protein: CASGYSINQPQHF
J gene: TRBJ1-5
D gene: -
clone size: -
V gene: TRBV6-5

CDR3 DNA: TGTGCCAGCAGTTTCCCAGGGGGCACTGAAGCTTTCTTT
CDR3 protein: CASSFPGGTEAFF
J gene: TRBJ1-1
D gene: TRBD1
clone size: -
V gene: TRBV28

CDR3 DNA: TGTGCCAGCAGCCCGTTGACATCGAACACTGAAGCTTTCTTT
CDR3 protein: CASSPLTSNTEAFF
J gene: TRBJ1-1
D gene: -
clone size: -
V gene: TRBV5-6

CDR3 DNA: TGTGCCAGCAGTCTCCTAGCGGGGCAGATTACCGCTTATACGCAGTATTTT
CDR3 protein: CASSLLAGQITAYTQYF
J gene: TRBJ2-3
D gene: TRBD2
clone size: -
V gene: TRBV28

CDR3 DNA: TGTGCCAGCAGTTTAGGGGACCATATACTGACAGGGGCTCAGCCCCAGCATTTT
CDR3 protein: CASSLGDHILTGAQPQHF
J gene: TRBJ1-5
D gene: TRBD1
clone size: -
V gene: TRBV28

CDR3 DNA: TGTGCCGGACGGAACCTCTACAATGAGCAGTTCTTC
CDR3 protein: CAGRNLYNEQFF
J gene: TRBJ2-1
D gene: -
clone size: -
V gene: TRBV7-9

CDR3 DNA: TGTGCCAGCAGTGACGGTAAACACAATTCACCCCTCCACTTT
CDR3 protein: CASSDGKHNSPLHF
J gene: TRBJ1-6
D gene: -
clone size: -
V gene: TRBV2

CDR3 DNA: TGTGCCAGCAGCTTAGCCCCAGGGGATAACTATGGCTACACCTTC
CDR3 protein: CASSLAPGDNYGYTF
J gene: TRBJ1-2
D gene: -
clone size: -
V gene: TRBV7-9

CDR3 DNA: TGTGCCAGCACTACTTGGGGGGGGCTGGCTGGCTACACCTTC
CDR3 protein: CASTTWGGLAGYTF
J gene: TRBJ1-2
D gene: -
clone size: -
V gene: TRBV5-4

CDR3 DNA: TGTGCCAGCAGCCCACTTGACAGGGTTGGTGAGCAGTTCTTC
CDR3 protein: CASSPLDRVGEQFF
J gene: TRBJ2-1
D gene: TRBD1
clone size: -
V gene: TRBV7-9

CDR3 DNA: TGTGCCAGCAGTAGCCGGACCTGGAGGGTAGACGAGCAGTACTTC
CDR3 protein: CASSSRTWRVDEQYF
J gene: TRBJ2-7
D gene: -
clone size: -
V gene: TRBV27

CDR3 DNA: TGTGCCAGCAGTCTAACTCGGGACATCTGGGACACCATATATTTT
CDR3 protein: CASSLTRDIWDTIYF
J gene: TRBJ1-3
D gene: -
clone size: -
V gene: TRBV28

CDR3 DNA: TGCGCCAGCAGCTTGAGTCAGAACCAAGGGACCCAGTACTTC
CDR3 protein: CASSLSQNQGTQYF
J gene: TRBJ2-5
D gene: -
clone size: -
V gene: TRBV5-1

CDR3 DNA: TGTGCCAGCAGCCGACAGCTGAACACTGAAGCTTTCTTT
CDR3 protein: CASSRQLNTEAFF
J gene: TRBJ1-1
D gene: -
clone size: -
V gene: TRBV13

CDR3 DNA: TGTGCCAGCAGTGAAGTTGCAGGGGGAGGCTATGGCTACACCTTC
CDR3 protein: CASSEVAGGGYGYTF
J gene: TRBJ1-2
D gene: TRBD1
clone size: -
V gene: TRBV6-1

CDR3 DNA: TGCGCCAGCAGAGACCCAGGGGACTCCTACGAGCAGTACTTC
CDR3 protein: CASRDPGDSYEQYF
J gene: TRBJ2-7
D gene: -
clone size: -
V gene: TRBV10-2

CDR3 DNA: TGCAGCGTTGAAGCCGAGGCCTACGAGCAGTACTTC
CDR3 protein: CSVEAEAYEQYF
J gene: TRBJ2-7
D gene: -
clone size: -
V gene: TRBV29-1

CDR3 DNA: TGTGCCAGCAGCGATCTAAGCTCCTACGAGCAGTACTTC
CDR3 protein: CASSDLSSYEQYF
J gene: TRBJ2-7
D gene: -
clone size: few
V gene: TRBV11-2

CDR3 DNA: TGTGCCAGCACCATCGGACAGGGTTACGAGCAGTACTTC
CDR3 protein: CASTIGQGYEQYF
J gene: TRBJ2-7
D gene: TRBD1
clone size: -
V gene: TRBV27

CDR3 DNA: TGTGCCAGCAGCGCCAGCTCCTACGAGCAGTACTTC
CDR3 protein: CASSASSYEQYF
J gene: TRBJ2-7
D gene: -
clone size: -
V gene: TRBV28

CDR3 DNA: TGTGCCAGCAGCTTAGGCATGAGCGAGGGGAACACTGAAGCTTTCTTT
CDR3 protein: CASSLGMSEGNTEAFF
J gene: TRBJ1-1
D gene: -
clone size: -
V gene: TRBV13

CDR3 DNA: TGCAGCGCAGCCGGGCTGATGGGGGGGGAGCTGTTTTTT
CDR3 protein: CSAAGLMGGELFF
J gene: TRBJ2-2
D gene: -
clone size: -
V gene: TRBV29-1

CDR3 DNA: TGTGCCATCAGTGATCCCCCTACGAACACCGGGGAGCTGTTTTTT
CDR3 protein: CAISDPPTNTGELFF
J gene: TRBJ2-2
D gene: -
clone size: -
V gene: TRBV10-3

CDR3 DNA: TGTGCCAGCAGCTTGTCTCCCGAGTACCAAGAGACCCAGTACTTC
CDR3 protein: CASSLSPEYQETQYF
J gene: TRBJ2-5
D gene: -
clone size: -
V gene: TRBV7-9

CDR3 DNA: TGTGCCAGCAGTACAGGGACAGGGGAAGGCCTCTATGGCTACACCTTC
CDR3 protein: CASSTGTGEGLYGYTF
J gene: TRBJ1-2
D gene: TRBD1
clone size: -
V gene: TRBV27

CDR3 DNA: TGTGCCAGCAGCGTAGGGGGGAGTGGCGAGCAGTACTTC
CDR3 protein: CASSVGGSGEQYF
J gene: TRBJ2-7
D gene: -
clone size: -
V gene: TRBV9

CDR3 DNA: TGTGCCAGCAGCTTAGGGTGGGACGACACTGAAGCTTTCTTT
CDR3 protein: CASSLGWDDTEAFF
J gene: TRBJ1-1
D gene: -
clone size: -
V gene: TRBV7-8

CDR3 DNA: TGTGCCAGCAGTTTCTCTGGGGAGCAGTTCTTC
CDR3 protein: CASSFSGEQFF
J gene: TRBJ2-1
D gene: -
clone size: -
V gene: TRBV27